The 30 T cell receptor beta chains below were found in one sample sequenced in a study of cytomegalovirus exposure and HLA in healthy donors. The primer mix had 60 Vbeta and 13 Jbeta primers. Sequenced by immunoSEQ multiplex PCR; TCRdb stores in-frame clones only, minus some. The sample consists of some 90,000 clones, over 60% of them appearing once. Sequenced input: PBMCs. The receptors come from a man younger than 40 in good health and CMV-seropositive.

Worth noting for this clone: Sequence at one end of the junction differs from germline and may be a read error. V gene TRBV29-1 combines with J gene TRBJ2-2; D remains unclear. This CDR3 is 13 amino acids long. Germline CDR1 is SQVTM and CDR2 is ANQGSEA. CDR3 in amino acids: CSVEVEVTGELFF. The CDR3 DNA follows: TGCAGCGTCGAAGTAGAGGTGACCGGGGAGCTGTTTTTT.

This chain uses TRBV7-6 with TRBJ2-6; a weak D match, TRBD1 (6 bases). CDR1 and CDR2 (germline): SGHVS, FNYEAQ. The CDR3 has 16 amino acids. Between the trimmed V and J ends, which lost 1 base and 0 bases, there was a span of 7 bases. CDR3 sequence reads: CASSLGGGSGANVLTF. Here the CDR3 DNA reads TGTGCCAGCAGCTTAGGAGGGGGCTCTGGGGCCAACGTCCTGACTTTC.

Note on this clone: One end of the junction does not line up with germline, which may come from a read error. The chain is built from TRBV4-1 and TRBJ2-7, with D tentatively TRBD1 (5 bases). The CDR3 loop spans 14 amino acids. Per the germline V gene, CDR1 is MGHRA and CDR2 is YSYEKL. CDR3 sequence: CASSQDWLQGSPHF. CDR3 in DNA: TGCGCCAGCAGCCAAGATTGGCTCCAGGGAAGTCCCCACTTC.

This clone was found a few times. The J gene is TRBJ2-7, the V gene TRBV11-1; 7 bases agree with TRBD1. Germline V lookup: CDR1 SGHAT, CDR2 FQDESV (reference sequence). There are 13 residues in the CDR3. V lost 3 bases, J lost 4 bases, and 3 bases stayed unmatched. The CDR3 region is CASSLGQSYEQYF. The CDR3 DNA reads as TGTGCCAGCAGCTTGGGACAGTCGTACGAGCAGTACTTC. The entire variable domain, with the rest obtained from reference TRBV11-1 and TRBJ2-7, is as follows: EAEVAQSPRYKITEKSQAVAFWCDPISGHATLYWYRQILGQGPELLVQFQDESVVDDSQLPKDRFSAERLKGVDSTLKIQPAELGDSAMYLCASSLGQSYEQYFGPGTRLTVT.

This sequence joins TRBV28 and TRBJ1-4; TRBD1 might be the D (6 bases). V was pared by 5 bases and J by 6 bases, with 10 bases between. Germline V gene data show CDR1 as MDHEN and CDR2 as SYDVKM. CDR3 length equals 13 residues. The CDR3 region has the DNA TGTGCCAGCAGTCAGGGGATTCATGAAAAACTGTTTTTT. Translating gives CASSQGIHEKLFF.

The gene calls are TRBV6-1 and TRBJ1-4; D is unresolved. Per germline, CDR1 MNHNS and CDR2 SASEGT. The ends were cut back, 6 bases at V and 3 bases at J, with 11 bases in the middle. This CDR3 has 14 residues. The CDR3 region is CASRGPSSNEKLFF. The CDR3 DNA reads as TGTGCCAGCAGGGGCCCCAGTTCTAATGAAAAACTGTTTTTT.

The CDR3 coding sequence is TGTGCCGCCCTGACAGGGCCGAGCACTGAAGCTTTCTTT. Protein product: CAALTGPSTEAFF. J is TRBJ1-1 and V is TRBV7-9; 7 positions match TRBD1. Trimming removed 11 bases from V and 4 bases from J; junction bases left unmatched: 10. The germline V gene has CDR1 SEHNR and CDR2 FQNEAQ (reference sequence). The CDR3 totals 13 residues.

CDR3 residues: CASSGHTGDQFKAFF. The CDR3 nucleotides are TGTGCCAGCAGCGGACACACAGGGGATCAATTCAAAGCTTTCTTT. The J gene is TRBJ1-1, the V gene TRBV9; 7 bases align to TRBD1. Germline V gives CDR1 SGDLS, CDR2 YYNGEE. Trimming took 3 bases from V and 9 from J; bases not matched to a gene: 14. CDR3 length: 15 residues.

The chain joins TRBV6-5 to TRBJ1-3; D is ambiguous. Germline-derived CDR1 and CDR2 are MNHEY and SVGAGI. V was pared by 6 bases and J by 8 bases, with 11 bases between. The CDR3 contains 12 residues. CDR3 coding DNA: TGTGCCAGCAGCCTTATTGTAGACACCATATATTTT. This encodes CASSLIVDTIYF.

The chain is built from TRBV29-1 and TRBJ1-5; 8 bases map to TRBD1. Trimming cost V 4 bases and J 5 bases; bases outside gene matches: 4. This CDR3 has 13 residues. Looked up from germline, CDR1 is SQVTM and CDR2 is ANQGSEA. CDR3 DNA: TGCAGCGTTGTTCTACAGGGGGATCAGCCCCAGCATTTT. Protein product: CSVVLQGDQPQHF.

This clone was observed a few times. The CDR3 protein is CASSPPGTAYGYTF. Written as DNA, the CDR3 is TGTGCCAGCAGCCCACCAGGGACAGCCTATGGCTACACCTTC. The chain has TRBV11-2 and TRBJ1-2; 7 positions agree with TRBD1. CDR1 SGHAT and CDR2 FQNNGV come from the germline V gene. Trimming removed 5 bases from V and 4 bases from J; junction bases left unmatched: 7. This CDR3 is 14 amino acids long.

In this sample, this clone turned up a few times. The chain recombines TRBV7-3 with TRBJ2-5; 9 bases match TRBD2. Germline V lookup: CDR1 SGHTA, CDR2 FQGTGA. This CDR3 region has 18 residues. Losses at the gene ends were 1 base for V and 4 bases for J; bases not matched to a gene: 13. The CDR3 DNA follows: TGTGCCAGCAGCTTAAACGCCCCTTTGCGGGGGGGCGGAGAGACCCAGTACTTC. Amino acid sequence: CASSLNAPLRGGGETQYF.

The chain joins TRBV27 to TRBJ2-7; a weak D match, TRBD1 (5 bases). Germline assignment: CDR1 MNHEY and CDR2 SMNVEV (reference sequence). Trimming pared 5 bases from V and 3 bases from J, leaving 11 bases between. The CDR3 runs to 13 residues. Here the CDR3 DNA reads TGTGCCAGCAGTAGACAGAAGGACTACGAGCAGTACTTC. Protein product: CASSRQKDYEQYF.

The chain links TRBV7-2 to TRBJ2-1, with 7 bases identical to TRBD1. V lost 6 bases to trimming and J lost 0 bases; unmatched junction nucleotides: 11. The CDR3 sequence is 17 residues long. Germline CDR1 SGHTA, CDR2 FQGNSA. This chain's CDR3 is CASRVRTGPSSYNEQFF. The CDR3 region has the DNA TGTGCCAGCAGGGTACGGACAGGACCGAGCTCCTACAATGAGCAGTTCTTC. Full variable domain (missing parts from reference TRBV7-2 and TRBJ2-1): GAGVSQSPSNKVTEKGKDVELRCDPISGHTALYWYRQSLGQGLEFLIYFQGNSAPDKSGLPSDRFSAERTGGSVSTLTIQRTQQEDSAVYLCASRVRTGPSSYNEQFFGPGTRLTVL.

The rearrangement links TRBV6-5 to TRBJ1-5, with D perhaps TRBD1 (6 bases). The CDR3 consists of 15 residues. The V and J ends lost 0 bases and 6 bases respectively, with 12 bases between them. From germline, CDR1 is MNHEY and CDR2 SVGAGI. CDR3 protein: CASSYSAGVGQPQHF. The CDR3 coding sequence is TGTGCCAGCAGTTACTCCGCAGGGGTGGGTCAGCCCCAGCATTTT.

The chain has TRBV5-8 and TRBJ1-5, with D tentatively TRBD1 (5 bases). V shed 4 bases and J shed 0 bases, with 11 bases lying between them. CDR1 is SGHTS and CDR2 is YDEGEE in the germline V gene. The CDR3 length is 15 residues. CDR3 amino acids: CASSRGTVSNQPQHF. The DNA for the CDR3 is TGTGCCAGCAGCCGCGGGACGGTTAGCAATCAGCCCCAGCATTTT.

This clone has only a few counts. The J gene is TRBJ1-1, the V gene TRBV7-9, with a weak D call TRBD1 (5 bases). V dropped 5 bases and J dropped 0 bases, with 10 bases sitting between them. From germline, CDR1 is SEHNR and CDR2 FQNEAQ (reference sequence). The CDR3 loop spans 14 amino acids. The CDR3 spells CASSPRGLNTEAFF. CDR3 DNA sequence: TGTGCCAGCAGCCCGCGGGGCTTGAACACTGAAGCTTTCTTT.

V is TRBV29-1 and J is TRBJ2-2; D perhaps matches TRBD1 (6 bases). This CDR3 comprises 13 residues. Germline values: CDR1 SQVTM, CDR2 ANQGSEA. V shed 2 bases and J shed 5 bases, with 9 bases lying between them. Here the CDR3 DNA reads TGCAGCGTTGAAAACAGGGATACCGGGGAGCTGTTTTTT. Amino acid sequence: CSVENRDTGELFF.

This rearrangement joins TRBV7-2 to TRBJ1-2, with 8 bases identical to TRBD1. J lost 7 bases, V lost 5 bases, and 9 bases had no gene match. The length of the CDR3 is 14 residues. Per the germline V gene, CDR1 is SGHTA and CDR2 is FQGNSA. The CDR3 here is CASSQDRAVGGYTF. The CDR3 DNA is TGTGCCAGCAGCCAGGACAGGGCGGTAGGTGGCTACACCTTC. Drawing the rest from reference TRBV7-2 and TRBJ1-2, the complete variable domain is GAGVSQSPSNKVTEKGKDVELRCDPISGHTALYWYRQSLGQGLEFLIYFQGNSAPDKSGLPSDRFSAERTGGSVSTLTIQRTQQEDSAVYLCASSQDRAVGGYTFGSGTRLTVV.

This sequence joins TRBV6-5 and TRBJ1-1; D is uncertain. CDR3 length: 14 residues. The V and J ends lost 0 bases and 5 bases respectively, with 10 bases between them. CDR1 and CDR2 (germline): MNHEY, SVGAGI. CDR3 residues: CASSYSSGRTEAFF. DNA of the CDR3: TGTGCCAGCAGTTACTCATCCGGGAGGACTGAAGCTTTCTTT.

This chain joins TRBV5-1 and TRBJ1-1, with 10 bases identical to TRBD1. Per germline, CDR1 SGHRS and CDR2 YFSETQ. The CDR3 has 13 residues. V lost 7 bases, J lost 5 bases, and 5 bases stayed unmatched. The DNA for the CDR3 is TGCGCCAGCGGGCGGACAGGGGGTACTGAAGCTTTCTTT. It is translated as CASGRTGGTEAFF.

The rearrangement links TRBV7-2 to TRBJ2-6; 10 nucleotides match TRBD1. J was trimmed by 4 bases and V by 6 bases; bases with no gene match: 9. Per the germline V gene, CDR1 is SGHTA and CDR2 is FQGNSA. The CDR3 has 17 residues. The DNA for the CDR3 is TGTGCCAGCAGGTCGGGACAGGGGTTCTCCGGGGCCAACGTCCTGACTTTC. Protein: CASRSGQGFSGANVLTF. The variable domain in full, completed from reference TRBV7-2 and TRBJ2-6, reads GAGVSQSPSNKVTEKGKDVELRCDPISGHTALYWYRQSLGQGLEFLIYFQGNSAPDKSGLPSDRFSAERTGGSVSTLTIQRTQQEDSAVYLCASRSGQGFSGANVLTFGAGSRLTVL.

The gene calls are TRBV7-3 and TRBJ2-3; D gene ambiguous. V lost 5 bases and J lost 2, with 11 bases in between. Germline assignment: CDR1 SGHTA and CDR2 FQGTGA. The CDR3 is made up of 14 amino acids. CDR3 nucleotides: TGTGCCAGCAGCCCGTCGCGGCACACAGATACGCAGTATTTT. Translating it yields CASSPSRHTDTQYF. The whole variable domain, remainder taken from reference TRBV7-3 and TRBJ2-3, is GAGVSQTPSNKVTEKGKYVELRCDPISGHTALYWYRQSLGQGPEFLIYFQGTGAADDSGLPNDRFFAVRPEGSVSTLKIQRTERGDSAVYLCASSPSRHTDTQYFGPGTRLTVL.

The gene calls are TRBV7-2 and TRBJ1-1; no firm D call. This CDR3 comprises 14 residues. Trimming stripped 3 bases from V and 4 bases from J, with 12 bases between. Per the germline V gene, CDR1 is SGHTA and CDR2 is FQGNSA. In nucleotides, the CDR3 is TGTGCCAGCAGCTTTTGGGGAGGGTCCACTGAAGCTTTCTTT. Translated: CASSFWGGSTEAFF.

V usage is TRBV28 and J usage is TRBJ1-2; 8 positions match TRBD1. Germline V gives CDR1 MDHEN, CDR2 SYDVKM. The CDR3 loop spans 16 amino acids. Germline trimming cut 6 bases from V and 5 bases from J; bases unmatched to any gene: 14. The CDR3 region is CASRGGDRTPGYGYTF. CDR3 in DNA: TGTGCCAGCAGGGGTGGGGACAGGACCCCGGGGTATGGCTACACCTTC.

This chain links TRBV4-2 with TRBJ2-7, with TRBD2 matching 10 bases. J lost 5 bases, V lost 3 bases, and 13 bases had no gene match. Germline assignment: CDR1 LGHNA and CDR2 YNFKEQ. The CDR3 covers 17 residues. For the CDR3, the DNA is TGTGCCAGCAGCCAGAAACTCGAGGCTAGCGGGAGCGACGAGCAGTACTTC. Protein product: CASSQKLEASGSDEQYF.

This chain joins TRBV6-5 and TRBJ1-2; 7 bases are shared with TRBD1. The CDR3 runs 11 residues. J gave up 7 bases and V 6 bases, and 2 bases lay outside the gene matches. Germline lookup yields CDR1 MNHEY and CDR2 SVGAGI. Here the CDR3 DNA reads TGTGCCAGCAGCACAGGGGCTGGCTACACCTTC. Translated: CASSTGAGYTF.

V usage is TRBV5-4 and J usage is TRBJ1-2, with D uncertain. V lost 4 bases, J lost 2 bases, and 15 bases lay in between. The CDR3 has 15 amino acids. Germline V gene sequence: CDR1 SGHNT, CDR2 YYREEE (reference sequence). The CDR3, as DNA: TGTGCCAGCAGCACTGGTACAGTTTTAAACTATGGCTACACCTTC. Translation gives CASSTGTVLNYGYTF.

The rearrangement uses TRBV19 and TRBJ2-5; no firm D call. Germline-derived CDR1 and CDR2 are LNHDA and SQIVND (reference sequence). V shed 5 bases and J shed 5 bases, with 15 bases lying between them. The CDR3 extends over 14 amino acids. CDR3 sequence: CASSLTGGWETQYF. DNA for the CDR3: TGTGCCAGTAGTCTAACCGGCGGATGGGAGACCCAGTACTTC. Filled out from reference TRBV19 and TRBJ2-5, the complete variable domain reads DGGITQSPKYLFRKEGQNVTLSCEQNLNHDAMYWYRQDPGQGLRLIYYSQIVNDFQKGDIAEGYSVSREKKESFPLTVTSAQKNPTAFYLCASSLTGGWETQYFGPGTRLLVL.

This chain uses TRBV28 with TRBJ1-2, with unresolved D. V was trimmed by 6 bases and J by 4 bases, leaving 9 bases between them. CDR1 is MDHEN and CDR2 is SYDVKM in the germline V gene. The CDR3 spans 12 residues. DNA for the CDR3: TGTGCCAGCAGCCTGAGGTTCTATGGCTACACCTTC. This translates into CASSLRFYGYTF.